Each of the 16 T cell receptor beta chains below was sequenced from the same sample in a study of T cell responses to AZD1222 COVID-19 vaccine. Assay used: immunoSEQ multiplex PCR; TCRdb lists only in-frame clones, some missing. The repertoire has 90,000 to 150,000 clones, around 87% of them found once; the top ten carry 0.95% to 1.5%. The source was peripheral blood, collected on day 0 of AZD1222 vaccination. The origin of the receptors is an adult in good health.

This clone is medium-sized (0.01 to 0.1%). The chain uses TRBV13 and TRBJ2-1, with 8 bases fitting TRBD1. The CDR3 runs to 15 residues. J gave up 8 bases and V 3 bases, and 9 bases lay outside the gene matches. Germline CDR1 is PRHDT and CDR2 is FYEKMQ (reference sequence). The CDR3 nucleotides read TGTGCCAGCAGCTTCGAAGACAGGGGTGTTGATGAGCAGTTCTTC. As protein: CASSFEDRGVDEQFF.

The J gene is TRBJ2-7, the V gene TRBV6-5; weak D call: TRBD1 (5 bases). The V end lost 2 bases, the J end lost 0 bases, and 11 bases lay between the germline ends. This CDR3 is built from 15 residues. Germline values: CDR1 MNHEY, CDR2 SVGAGI. CDR3 amino acids: CASSYAQGYSYEQYF. The CDR3 region has the DNA TGTGCCAGCAGTTACGCGCAGGGTTACTCCTACGAGCAGTACTTC.

The J gene is TRBJ2-3, the V gene TRBV5-4; D is perhaps TRBD2 (6 bases). Between the trimmed V and J ends, which lost 0 bases and 4 bases, there was a span of 12 bases. Looked up from germline, CDR1 is SGHNT and CDR2 is YYREEE (reference sequence). CDR3 length equals 15 residues. CDR3 nucleotide sequence: TGTGCCAGCAGCTTGGGGGGGACTGGATCAGATACGCAGTATTTT. Its protein is CASSLGGTGSDTQYF.

V gene TRBV7-9 combines with J gene TRBJ2-7, with D possibly being TRBD1 (6 bases). Germline values: CDR1 SEHNR, CDR2 FQNEAQ (reference sequence). Trimming cost V 5 bases and J 7 bases, with 12 bases left between them. The CDR3 runs to 12 residues. In nucleotides, the CDR3 is TGTGCCAGCAGCCCACTAACAGGGGAGCAGTACTTC. Its protein is CASSPLTGEQYF. The entire variable domain, with the rest obtained from reference TRBV7-9 and TRBJ2-7, is as follows: DTGVSQNPRHKITKRGQNVTFRCDPISEHNRLYWYRQTLGQGPEFLTYFQNEAQLEKSRLLSDRFSAERPKGSFSTLEIQRTEQGDSAMYLCASSPLTGEQYFGPGTRLTVT.

This chain uses TRBV7-9 with TRBJ2-5; no definite D call. The CDR3 spans 12 residues. Between the trimmed V and J ends, which lost 6 bases and 5 bases, there was a span of 10 bases. CDR1 and CDR2 from the germline V gene are SEHNR and FQNEAQ (reference sequence). The DNA for the CDR3 is TGTGCCAGCAGTTTTACCCGGGAGACCCAGTACTTC. The encoded protein is CASSFTRETQYF.

V usage is TRBV29-1 and J usage is TRBJ1-3, with D tentatively TRBD1 (6 bases). Germline lookup yields CDR1 SQVTM and CDR2 ANQGSEA. Trimming left V 7 bases short and J 0 bases short, with 10 bases between. The CDR3 spans 13 residues. CDR3 nucleotides: TGCAGCGCCTGGACAGTCTCTGGAAACACCATATATTTT. It translates to CSAWTVSGNTIYF.

This chain uses TRBV6-5 with TRBJ1-5; D is undetermined. This CDR3 contains 16 residues. The V end was cut by 0 bases, the J end by 6 bases, with 15 bases between. Germline CDR1 reads MNHEY; CDR2 reads SVGAGI. In DNA form, the CDR3 reads TGTGCCAGCAGTTACTCGGCAGGAGGCGGGGTTCAGCCCCAGCATTTT. It translates to CASSYSAGGGVQPQHF.

This chain uses TRBV19 with TRBJ1-3; 7 nucleotides agree with TRBD1. Unmatched junction bases numbered 5, after V lost 3 bases and J lost 3 bases. The CDR3 length is 15 residues. Germline V gene data show CDR1 as LNHDA and CDR2 as SQIVND (reference sequence). The CDR3, as DNA: TGTGCCAGTAGTATCAGCAGGGGGTATGGAAACACCATATATTTT. Protein product: CASSISRGYGNTIYF.

This clone is a singleton in its sample. This chain uses TRBV6-5 with TRBJ2-7; TRBD1 agrees at 7 bases. The CDR3 has 15 amino acids. The germline V gene has CDR1 MNHEY and CDR2 SVGAGI. With V trimmed by 2 bases and J by 7 bases, 11 bases remained unmatched. The chain's CDR3 is CASSYRGKGAGEQYF. CDR3 bases: TGTGCCAGCAGTTACCGGGGCAAGGGGGCCGGAGAGCAGTACTTC.

The table lists this clone with a count of one. The J gene is TRBJ2-3, the V gene TRBV5-4; 9 bases align to TRBD2. The CDR3 totals 16 residues. The V segment lost 0 bases and the J segment 4 bases; nucleotides outside the gene matches: 6. CDR1 and CDR2 from the germline V gene are SGHNT and YYREEE (reference sequence). The CDR3 loop reads CASSLEKRGDADTQYF. CDR3 in DNA: TGTGCCAGCAGCTTGGAGAAGCGGGGGGACGCAGATACGCAGTATTTT.

The rearrangement links TRBV4-2 to TRBJ1-6; D call uncertain. V was clipped by 4 bases and J by 0 bases, with 10 bases between them. The CDR3 covers 16 residues. Germline V lookup: CDR1 LGHNA, CDR2 YNFKEQ. Written as DNA, the CDR3 is TGTGCCAGCAGCCTTGCCTTAGACTCCTATAATTCACCCCTCCACTTT. As protein: CASSLALDSYNSPLHF.

This chain connects TRBV10-3 to TRBJ2-7; D not certain. Trimming removed 8 bases at V and 4 bases at J, with 12 bases between. CDR1 ENHRY and CDR2 SYGVKD come from the germline V gene. The CDR3 is 12 amino acids. The CDR3 here is CAIGKDRYEQYF. DNA of the CDR3: TGTGCCATCGGCAAGGACCGATACGAGCAGTACTTC.

In DNA, the CDR3 is TGTGCCAGCAGCGTAGACGGCCTCCAAGAGACCCAGTACTTC. Translation: CASSVDGLQETQYF. V gene TRBV9 combines with J gene TRBJ2-5; D call uncertain. Between the trimmed V and J ends, which lost 0 bases and 1 base, there was a span of 7 bases. CDR3 length: 14 residues. The germline gives CDR1 SGDLS, CDR2 YYNGEE.

DNA for the CDR3: TGCAGCGTTGTTAGCGGGGAATACAATGAGCAGTTCTTC. Protein product: CSVVSGEYNEQFF. This chain connects TRBV29-1 to TRBJ2-1; 8 bases match TRBD2. With V trimmed by 4 bases and J by 4 bases, 3 bases remained unmatched. CDR1 is SQVTM, CDR2 ANQGSEA, per germline. The CDR3 is 13 amino acids.

The chain couples TRBV7-9 to TRBJ1-2; D is perhaps TRBD1 (5 bases). Trimming took off 1 base at V and 3 bases at J, with 15 bases between the two ends. Germline V gene lookup returns CDR1 SEHNR and CDR2 FQNEAQ (reference sequence). The CDR3 covers 16 residues. The DNA for the CDR3 is TGTGCCAGCAGCTTAGGGGGGAGGGATCTTGACTATGGCTACACCTTC. It yields the protein CASSLGGRDLDYGYTF.

This chain links TRBV7-2 with TRBJ2-7; D possibly corresponds to TRBD1 (5 bases). The CDR3 covers 14 residues. V lost 0 bases and J lost 4, with 10 bases in between. CDR1 and CDR2 from the germline V gene are SGHTA and FQGNSA. CDR3 DNA sequence: TGTGCCAGCAGCTTAGCGCCAGGGCAGTACGAGCAGTACTTC. This translates into CASSLAPGQYEQYF.